One sample yielded the 7 T cell receptor beta chains listed below, sequenced in a study of T cells in Graves' hyperthyroidism and ophthalmopathy. RNA transcripts served as the template for amplifying TCR beta CDR3 regions. The HTBI primer set drove a first-round RT-PCR of the TCR CDR3. TCRdb reprocessed the multiplex PCR reads via MiXCR and lists one record per CDR3 protein. The sample lists approximately 600,000 distinct CDR3 sequences, 16% occurring once. The sequencing sample was made of blood. These receptors were obtained from a woman aged 30 to 39 with Graves' hyperthyroidism.

This clonotype was picked up many times. The V gene is TRBV28, the J gene TRBJ1-1; tentative D call: TRBD1 (6 bases). The V gene lost 8 bases and the J gene lost 3 bases, with 19 bases spanning the gap. The CDR3 runs to 15 residues. Germline V gene lookup returns CDR1 MDHEN and CDR2 SYDVKM. The CDR3: CASLTTGTGHTEAFF. CDR3 sequence (DNA): TGTGCCAGCCTAACCACAGGGACGGGACACACTGAAGCTTTCTTT.

The chain couples TRBV9 to TRBJ2-1, with TRBD2 identical over 14 bases. The V and J ends lost 3 bases and 4 bases, in that order; junction bases with no gene match: 6. This CDR3 contains 17 residues. The germline gives CDR1 SGDLS, CDR2 YYNGEE. The DNA of the CDR3 is TGTGCCAGCAGCGCCCGACTAGCGGGAGGGCGTTACAATGAGCAGTTCTTC. Translation gives CASSARLAGGRYNEQFF.

Regarding this clonotype: Its ends do not fully match the called genes, so a read error is possible. V gene TRBV11-3 combines with J gene TRBJ1-1; D ambiguous. This CDR3 region has 14 residues. CDR1 is SGHNT, CDR2 YENEEA, per germline. The CDR3 protein is CANSERGMNTEAFF. The DNA of the CDR3 is TGTGCCAACAGCGAACGAGGGATGAACACTGAAGCTTTCTTT.

This clonotype was picked up one time. V is TRBV5-1 and J is TRBJ2-5; TRBD2 agrees at 9 bases. Germline values: CDR1 SGHRS, CDR2 YFSETQ. J gave up 3 bases and V 1 base, and 4 bases lay outside the gene matches. The CDR3 has 15 residues. Here the CDR3 DNA reads TGCGCCAGCAGCTTGAGGGCTAGCGGGAAAGAGACCCAGTACTTC. Translating gives CASSLRASGKETQYF.

This clonotype was recorded many times. The chain employs TRBV28 and TRBJ1-5; the D is unclear. The CDR3 spans 12 residues. Trimming removed 6 bases from V and 1 base from J, with 4 bases in between. Germline assignment: CDR1 MDHEN and CDR2 SYDVKM. The CDR3 DNA is TGTGCCAGCAGAAGGAGCAATCAGCCCCAGCATTTT. Translating gives CASRRSNQPQHF.

In regard to this clonotype: It may be a read error: a sequence one base away is much more abundant. This chain uses TRBV7-9 with TRBJ2-7; tentative D call: TRBD1 (6 bases). V was trimmed by 2 bases and J by 5 bases, leaving 13 bases between them. This CDR3 has 14 residues. Per the germline V gene, CDR1 is SEHNR and CDR2 is FQNEAQ (reference sequence). CDR3: CASSLFGQTDEQYF. The CDR3 region has the DNA TGTGCCAGCAGCTTATTTGGACAGACGGACGAGCAGTACTTC.

This clonotype appeared many times. V and J are TRBV6-2 or TRBV6-3 and TRBJ2-7; the match to TRBD1 covers 7 bases. Germline CDR1 MNHEY, CDR2 SVGEGT. The CDR3 extends over 16 amino acids. Trimming removed 5 bases from V and 2 bases from J; junction bases left unmatched: 12. The CDR3 spells CASSPPFLDRTYEQYF. CDR3 DNA sequence: TGTGCCAGCAGTCCCCCTTTCCTGGACAGGACCTACGAGCAGTACTTC.